This T cell receptor (beta chain) was sequenced for a study of T cells expressing NK-cell markers. Study as a whole: CD3+CD56+NKG2C+, CD3+CD56+NKG2C- and CD3+CD56-NKG2C+ T cells, once sorted, supplied the TCR beta repertoires. HCMV seropositivity characterized most of the eight sequenced donors, and seronegativity one.

Notes on this clonotype: Its antigen is not known.

Study-wide points: These clonotypes also led the CD3+CD56-NKG2C+ fraction in a handful of donors.

TCRdb reanalyzed the 5' RACE reads, giving one entry per CDR3 protein sequence and no DNA. Its clone listing holds about 440,000 distinct CDR3 sequences. CDR1 is MDHEN, CDR2 SYDVKM, per germline. This CDR3 has 16 amino acids. The chain combines TRBV28 with TRBJ2-7; no DNA is available, so the TRBD1 call from TCRdb remains unchecked. This TCR was recovered from a woman between 18 and 70 years old in good health. The sequenced sample was blood T cells: a sorted CD56 or NKG2C T cell subset, CD4+ or CD8+ T cells, or bulk PBMC T cells (not recorded which). CDR3: CASSHWEGDRGYEQYF. The whole variable domain, remainder taken from reference TRBV28 and TRBJ2-7, is DVKVTQSSRYLVKRTGEKVFLECVQDMDHENMFWYRQDPGLGLRLIYFSYDVKMKEKGDIPEGYSVSREKKERFSLILESASTNQTSMYLCASSHWEGDRGYEQYFGPGTRLTVT.